A single sample gave rise to the 28 T cell receptor beta chains below, sequenced in a study of blood T cells in healthy people across ages. A second PCR of about 6 to 12 cycles used a sample-barcoded 5' primer and a J-beta primer mix. MiXCR, run by TCRdb on the 5' RACE reads, gives a single entry per CDR3 protein. The sample has about 670,000 distinct CDR3 sequences, around 50% seen once. The sequencing sample was made of blood. These receptors originate from a woman aged 80 or older in good health.

The chain has TRBV2 and TRBJ1-5; 8 nucleotides agree with TRBD1. The CDR3 consists of 15 residues. Germline loops: CDR1 SNHLY, CDR2 FYNNEI. J gave up 3 bases and V 6 bases, and 7 bases lay outside the gene matches. The CDR3 sequence is CASRIGTGFNQPQHF. The CDR3 coding sequence is TGTGCCAGCAGGATAGGGACAGGCTTCAATCAGCCCCAGCATTTT.

A word on this clonotype: This may come from a read error, since a much larger clone is one base off. V gene TRBV12-3 or TRBV12-4 combines with J gene TRBJ1-2; D remains ambiguous. V lost 7 bases and J 6 bases, leaving 12 bases between the germline ends. The length of the CDR3 is 12 residues. Here the CDR3 reads CASTSGGNGYTF. CDR3 nucleotide sequence: TGTGCCAGCACTTCGGGAGGTAATGGCTACACCTTC.

The table lists this clonotype with many counts. The chain is built from TRBV3-1 and TRBJ2-5, with D tentatively TRBD2 (6 bases). The V gene lost 4 bases and the J gene lost 1 base, with 16 bases spanning the gap. The CDR3 runs to 16 residues. Germline V lookup: CDR1 LGHDT, CDR2 YNNKEL (reference sequence). The CDR3 DNA reads TGTGCCAGCAGCCCGAATAGCGGAACTCGCCAAGAGACCCAGTACTTC. Its translation is CASSPNSGTRQETQYF.

A word on this clonotype: Likely a read error: the CDR3 ends without its conserved phenylalanine or tryptophan. The genes are TRBV20-1 and TRBJ1-5, with TRBD1 matching over 11 bases. Germline V gives CDR1 DFQATT, CDR2 SNEGSKA (reference sequence). Trimming took 2 bases from V and 7 from J; bases not matched to a gene: 4. The CDR3 sequence is 14 residues long. The CDR3 DNA sequence: TGCAGTGCTAGATCCGGGACAGGGGGACAGCCCCAGCATTTA. Its protein product is CSARSGTGGQPQHL.

Comment on this clonotype: A much larger clone lies one base from this, so it may be a read error. The chain links TRBV20-1 to TRBJ2-5; TRBD1 matches 8 bases. There are 12 residues in the CDR3. Germline V gene lookup returns CDR1 DFQATT and CDR2 SNEGSKA (reference sequence). With 6 bases clipped from V and 11 bases from J, the junction kept 11 bases outside the gene matches. In nucleotides, the CDR3 is TGCAGTGCGACAGGGGCCTACAATGAGCAGTACTTC. This encodes CSATGAYNEQYF.

This chain connects TRBV11-2 to TRBJ2-1, with D perhaps TRBD2 (5 bases). Trimming stripped 5 bases from V and 5 bases from J, with 16 bases between. CDR3 length: 15 amino acids. In germline, CDR1 is SGHAT, CDR2 FQNNGV. The CDR3 reads CASSPGPGWDNEQFF. In DNA, the CDR3 is TGTGCCAGCAGCCCCGGGCCGGGGTGGGACAATGAGCAGTTCTTC.

The chain is built from TRBV14 and TRBJ1-2; D unresolved. The CDR3 extends over 18 amino acids. Between the trimmed V and J ends, which lost 3 bases and 8 bases, there was a span of 28 bases. CDR1 and CDR2 (germline): SGHDN, FVKESK. CDR3 coding DNA: TGTGCCAGCAGCCAGGGAGGAGCAAGACTAACGCACAGCCGGGGCTACACCTTC. Amino acids: CASSQGGARLTHSRGYTF.

J is TRBJ2-6 and V is TRBV3-1; D is undetermined. Trimming removed 7 bases from V and 0 bases from J, with 7 bases in between. The CDR3 is 14 amino acids. CDR1 LGHDT and CDR2 YNNKEL come from the germline V gene (reference sequence). CDR3 sequence (DNA): TGTGCCAGCAATACAGCCTCTGGGGCCAACGTCCTGACTTTC. This sequence encodes CASNTASGANVLTF.

The chain couples TRBV4-3 to TRBJ2-1; D is perhaps TRBD1 or TRBD2 (5 bases each). TRBJ2-7 matches the DNA end more closely, so the J call is doubtful. CDR3 length: 15 amino acids. The V gene's germline CDR1 is LGHNA and CDR2 YSLEER. The CDR3 protein is CASSQGGTEYNEQYF. The DNA for the CDR3 is TGCGCCAGCAGCCAAGGGGGGACGGAGTACAATGAGCAGTACTTC.

V gene TRBV12-3 or TRBV12-4 combines with J gene TRBJ2-1; no definite D call. The CDR3 sequence is 13 residues long. V lost 6 bases and J lost 8, with 14 bases in between. The CDR3 DNA is TGTGCCAGCAGACCAGGCTCCGGCGATGAGCAGTTCTTC. The encoded protein is CASRPGSGDEQFF.

V usage is TRBV12-5 and J usage is TRBJ2-1; the match to TRBD2 covers 11 bases. Germline CDR1 is LGHNT and CDR2 is FRNRAP. CDR3 size: 16 residues. With V trimmed by 1 base and J by 7 bases, 6 bases remained unmatched. CDR3 sequence reads: CASGLDLAGGVNEQFF. The CDR3 DNA reads TGTGCTAGTGGTTTGGACCTAGCGGGGGGAGTGAATGAGCAGTTCTTC.

In nucleotides, the CDR3 is TGCAGTGCTATTGGGGAAAACTCTAACGAGCAGTACTTC. Translated: CSAIGENSNEQYF. The rearrangement joins TRBV20-1 to TRBJ2-5; unclear D gene. The J call is in doubt because the DNA end fits TRBJ2-7 better. CDR1 and CDR2 from the germline V gene are DFQATT and SNEGSKA (reference sequence). The CDR3 is 13 amino acids.

This chain links TRBV10-3 with TRBJ2-7; 9 nucleotides line up with TRBD2. V was pared by 8 bases and J by 5 bases, with 4 bases of the junction left unmatched. The CDR3 sequence is 12 residues long. CDR1 is ENHRY, CDR2 SYGVKD, per germline. In DNA form, the CDR3 reads TGTGCCATCCGGCGGGGGGGACACGAGCAGTACTTC. Its translation: CAIRRGGHEQYF.

This clonotype appeared a few times. The CDR3 DNA sequence: TGTGCCAGCAGTTCAGGGGATGTCGGGGTACTACTCTACAATGAGCAGTTCTTC. Translating it yields CASSSGDVGVLLYNEQFF. J is TRBJ2-1 and V is TRBV7-9, with a tentative D call TRBD1 (6 bases). Trimming took 6 bases from V and 3 from J, leaving 24 bases between them. The CDR3 contains 18 residues. Germline V CDR1 and CDR2: SEHNR, FQNEAQ (reference sequence).

In this sample, this clonotype turned up many times. The V gene is TRBV7-2, the J gene TRBJ2-3; the D is unclear. Trimming pared 5 bases from V and 6 bases from J, leaving 18 bases between. CDR3 length: 15 amino acids. In germline, CDR1 is SGHTA, CDR2 FQGNSA. The CDR3 DNA reads as TGTGCCAGCAGCCCTGGCCAGAAGGAGTCGGATACGCAGTATTTT. The encoded protein is CASSPGQKESDTQYF.

Details on this clonotype: A much larger clone lies one base from this, so it may be a read error. The chain links TRBV5-1 to TRBJ1-6; D ambiguous. The CDR3 covers 13 residues. CDR1 is SGHRS and CDR2 is YFSETQ in the germline V gene. DNA for the CDR3: TGCGCCAGCAGCTTGGGGACCAAACCACCCCTCCTCTTT. It codes for CASSLGTKPPLLF.

As for this clonotype: This may be a read error, as it is one base from a much larger clone. The chain has TRBV6-2 or TRBV6-3 and TRBJ2-5; TRBD1 matches at 8 bases. CDR1 and CDR2 from the germline V gene are MNHEY and SVGEGT. V gave up 6 bases and J gave up 11 bases; unmatched junction bases: 23. The CDR3 has 17 amino acids. CDR3 loop: CASSPPRWDRRNNEQYF. The DNA for the CDR3 is TGTGCCAGCAGCCCCCCCCGGTGGGACAGGAGAAACAATGAGCAGTACTTC.

This clonotype was observed a few times. The chain carries TRBV20-1 and TRBJ2-5, with 12 bases identical to TRBD2. Unmatched junction bases numbered 6, after V lost 1 base and J lost 9 bases. This CDR3 contains 14 residues. The germline gives CDR1 DFQATT, CDR2 SNEGSKA (reference sequence). The CDR3 DNA follows: TGCAGTGCTAGAGGGACTAGCGGGGCGTCGGCCCAGTACTTC. Protein: CSARGTSGASAQYF.

Details on this clonotype: A single base separates this from a much larger clone, so it may be a read error. The V call is TRBV27, the J call TRBJ2-7; D unclear. The germline V gene encodes CDR1 MNHEY and CDR2 SMNVEV (reference sequence). The CDR3 has 13 residues. Trimming pared 5 bases from V and 11 bases from J, leaving 19 bases between. Written as DNA, the CDR3 is TGTGCCAGCAGTCCAGAGGAGCGCCAAGGGAAGTACTTC. Encoded protein: CASSPEERQGKYF.

This clonotype was seen many times. V usage is TRBV15 and J usage is TRBJ1-4; TRBD1 might be the D (5 bases). The CDR3 loop spans 15 amino acids. V was pared by 4 bases and J by 5 bases, with 14 bases between. The germline V gene encodes CDR1 LNHNV and CDR2 YYDKDF (reference sequence). CDR3 in DNA: TGTGCCACCAGCACCTCGACAGCATCAAATGAAAAACTGTTTTTT. It encodes CATSTSTASNEKLFF.

In DNA, the CDR3 is TGTGCCAGCAGCCCCCTCCGGGACAGATGGGGAAAAACTGGCATTCAGTACTTC. This codes for CASSPLRDRWGKTGIQYF. The rearrangement uses TRBV12-3 or TRBV12-4 and TRBJ2-4; TRBD1 aligns across 7 bases. This CDR3 contains 18 residues. V shed 6 bases and J 9 bases; nucleotides not matched to a gene: 23.

The V gene is TRBV15, the J gene TRBJ2-5, with TRBD1 matching over 9 bases. The germline CDR1 and CDR2 sequences are LNHNV and YYDKDF (reference sequence). Losses at the gene ends were 5 bases for V and 2 bases for J; bases not matched to a gene: 3. The CDR3 covers 14 residues. The CDR3 loop reads CATSRDREQETQYF. The CDR3 DNA is TGTGCCACCAGCCGGGACAGGGAGCAAGAGACCCAGTACTTC. Combining the CDR3 with reference TRBV15 and TRBJ2-5 gives the whole variable domain DAMVIQNPRYQVTQFGKPVTLSCSQTLNHNVMYWYQQKSSQAPKLLFHYYDKDFNNEADTPDNFQSRRPNTSFCFLDIRSPGLGDTAMYLCATSRDREQETQYFGPGTRLLVL.

The genes are TRBV20-1 and TRBJ2-1, with 11 positions matching TRBD1. CDR1 is DFQATT, CDR2 SNEGSKA, per germline (reference sequence). Trimming at V came to 5 bases and at J to 10 bases, leaving 10 bases not matched to a gene. The CDR3 spans 14 residues. This CDR3 reads CSASPGQGAYEQFF. The CDR3 bases are TGCAGTGCTTCGCCCGGACAGGGGGCCTACGAGCAGTTCTTC.

This clonotype appeared a few times. Just one base apart from a much larger clone, this may be a read error. The chain has TRBV4-1 and TRBJ2-1, with 7 bases matching TRBD2. The J call may be in error: the DNA end matches TRBJ2-7 better. This CDR3 has 16 residues. Germline V gene sequence: CDR1 MGHRA, CDR2 YSYEKL. The CDR3 DNA sequence: TGCGCCAGCTCCCGTTTAGCGGGCGACTCCTACAATGAGCAGTACTTC. Translation gives CASSRLAGDSYNEQYF.

V is TRBV28 and J is TRBJ2-7; 10 positions agree with TRBD1. The DNA matches TRBJ2-5 better at its end, which makes the J call doubtful. Germline values: CDR1 MDHEN, CDR2 SYDVKM. The CDR3 extends over 17 amino acids. The CDR3 nucleotides read TGTGCCAGCAGTCCCTCGGGACAGGGGCGTCGCGGAGAGACCCAGTACTTC. It is translated as CASSPSGQGRRGETQYF.

The J gene is TRBJ2-7, the V gene TRBV27, with unresolved D. The CDR3 is 16 amino acids. Trimming pared 3 bases from V and 6 bases from J, leaving 21 bases between. Germline CDR1 is MNHEY and CDR2 is SMNVEV (reference sequence). CDR3 DNA: TGTGCCAGCAGTTTTAGTGGCAGGCTATTGGTAGGCGAGCAGTACTTC. It translates to CASSFSGRLLVGEQYF.

A note on this clonotype: Since the CDR3 does not end with the conserved phenylalanine or tryptophan, this likely comes from a read error. The rearrangement links TRBV5-1 to TRBJ2-3, with 8 positions matching TRBD1. The V gene end was trimmed by 4 bases and the J gene end by 4 bases; junction bases not matched to a gene: 5. The CDR3 runs to 14 residues. Germline V gene data show CDR1 as SGHRS and CDR2 as YFSETQ. CDR3 protein: CASSRGQGPDTQYL. The DNA of the CDR3 is TGCGCCAGCAGCCGTGGACAGGGACCAGATACGCAGTATTTG.

This clonotype was counted between two and nine times. The chain joins TRBV24-1 to TRBJ2-1, with unresolved D. V gave up 7 bases and J gave up 3 bases, with 3 bases separating them. The germline CDR1 and CDR2 sequences are KGHDR and SFDVKD. The CDR3 consists of 11 residues. CDR3 sequence reads: CATSGYNEQFF. The CDR3 DNA reads as TGTGCCACCAGCGGCTACAATGAGCAGTTCTTC.